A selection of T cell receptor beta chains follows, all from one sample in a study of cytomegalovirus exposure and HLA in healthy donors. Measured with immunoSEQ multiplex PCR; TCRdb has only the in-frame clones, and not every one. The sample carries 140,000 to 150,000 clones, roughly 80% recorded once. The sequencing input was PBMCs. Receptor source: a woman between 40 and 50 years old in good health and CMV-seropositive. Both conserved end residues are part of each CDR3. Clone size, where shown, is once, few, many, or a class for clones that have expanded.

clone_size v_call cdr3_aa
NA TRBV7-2 CASSFQGTDTQYF
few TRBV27 CASSLGTGGTEAFF
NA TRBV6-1 CASSGVAGGFYEQYF
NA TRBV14 CASSQGGTVYTEAFF
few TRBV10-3 CATSGVDEKLFF
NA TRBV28 CASSFGRRNRFDSPLHF
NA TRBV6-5 CASSSGQGYEKLFF
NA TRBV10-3 CASSPPRGNTIYF
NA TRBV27 CASTWASGTYEQYF
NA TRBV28 CASSSGQGNNQPQHF
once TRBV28 CASEVMGGVNNEQFF
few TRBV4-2 CASSQDTILAGGLEQYF
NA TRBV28 CASSATSDYYEQYF
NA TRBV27 CASSKQGASNQPQHF
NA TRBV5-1 CASSLGPAVSYNEQFF
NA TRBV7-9 CASSFGGFGETQYF
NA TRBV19 CASSIGGLGYTF